This T cell receptor beta chain is drawn from a study of blood T cell repertoires in COVID-19. As for the study in general: The cDNA or gDNA used as material had been derived from T cells, B-cell-depleted T cells, or PBMCs.

Assay used: immunoSEQ multiplex PCR; TCRdb lists only in-frame clones, some missing. Here the sample spans just over 350,000 clones, about 88% being singletons. V dropped 1 base and J dropped 4; count of bases not matched to a gene: 10. This CDR3 is built from 17 residues. CDR1 LGHDT and CDR2 YNNKEL come from the germline V gene (reference sequence). J is TRBJ2-3 and V is TRBV3-1 (or the pseudogene TRBV3-2); 8 nucleotides agree with TRBD2. The sample was peripheral blood. The sequence derives from a woman aged 60-75 years with COVID-19, enrolled during active disease. The CDR3 reads CASSQVVAGISADTQYF. Written as DNA, the CDR3 is TGTGCCAGCAGCCAAGTCGTAGCGGGGATATCGGCAGATACGCAGTATTTT.